A single T cell receptor (beta chain) is shown here with its context. Repertoires were generated with immunoSEQ multiplex PCR, while TCRdb's copy carries only in-frame clones and drops some. The table shows about 100,000 clones, with 86% occurring only once. The data are from a study of T cell responses to AZD1222 COVID-19 vaccine. The sample was peripheral blood, taken on day 0 of AZD1222 vaccination. The TCR sequence derives from an adult in good health.

The CDR3 here is CASNGVGDSNQPQHF. The CDR3 region has the DNA TGTGCCAGCAACGGAGTAGGGGACAGCAATCAGCCCCAGCATTTT. The chain employs TRBV28 and TRBJ1-5, with D tentatively TRBD1 (5 bases). The germline V and J ends were trimmed by 7 bases and 1 base, with 14 bases remaining between them. Germline-derived CDR1 and CDR2 are MDHEN and SYDVKM. CDR3 size: 15 residues.